This TCR beta chain was captured by sequencing in a study of cytomegalovirus exposure and HLA in healthy donors. Study findings and constraints: Generally TCR sequences proved uncommon, though certain public TCRs appeared in numerous donors. Likely technical artifact: a cluster of highly shared sequence variants. A missense variant in DCLRE1C was later tied to TCR beta V- and J-gene trimming. TCR beta sequences reportedly predicted most subjects' HLA-A and HLA-B alleles accurately.

Vbeta (60) and Jbeta (13) primers were used in the PCR. Sequenced by immunoSEQ multiplex PCR; TCRdb stores in-frame clones only, minus some. The sample table includes tens of thousands of clones. From germline, CDR1 is SGHDT and CDR2 YYEEEE. This CDR3 is built from 16 residues. Trimming took 4 bases from V and 8 from J; bases not matched to a gene: 17. A remark on this clone: Its antigen is unidentified.

The gene calls are TRBV5-6 and TRBJ1-2; 7 positions match TRBD1. Sequencing used PBMCs. This receptor was identified in a middle-aged man in good health and CMV-seropositive. The CDR3 here is CASSRPSGTASRGYTF. The DNA of the CDR3 is TGTGCCAGCAGCAGACCTTCCGGGACAGCCTCTCGCGGCTACACCTTC.